This is a list of T cell receptor beta chains from one sample in a study of blood T cell repertoires in COVID-19. The table came from immunoSEQ multiplex PCR; TCRdb's copy has only in-frame clones and leaves some out. The top ten hold 5.2% of the sample, which has about 97,000 clones, roughly nine tenths seen once. Source material: peripheral blood. The receptor set was obtained from a woman aged 45-65 years with COVID-19, enrolled during active disease. Each CDR3 is given with its conserved first and last residue.

cdr3_aa: CASSFSGHQRDIQYF
v_call: TRBV5-1
j_call: TRBJ2-4

cdr3_aa: CASSPSPGELFF
v_call: TRBV13
j_call: TRBJ2-2

cdr3_aa: CASSRRTGENSPLHF
v_call: TRBV19
j_call: TRBJ1-6

cdr3_aa: CASSPYTMYGYTF
v_call: TRBV14
j_call: TRBJ1-2

cdr3_aa: CASSDGQGYQPQHF
v_call: TRBV7-9
j_call: TRBJ1-5

cdr3_aa: CASSQEWGPGETQYF
v_call: TRBV4-2
j_call: TRBJ2-5

cdr3_aa: CAISAQRGGQETQYF
v_call: TRBV10-3
j_call: TRBJ2-5

cdr3_aa: CASIFRCLYGYTF
v_call: TRBV21-1
j_call: TRBJ1-2

cdr3_aa: CASSQEGGPGYNEQFF
v_call: TRBV4-2
j_call: TRBJ2-1

cdr3_aa: CASSLVDPGRGQYGYTF
v_call: TRBV7-2
j_call: TRBJ1-2

cdr3_aa: CASSIGTGPYEQYF
v_call: TRBV28
j_call: TRBJ2-7

cdr3_aa: CASSPTNTGELFF
v_call: TRBV7-9
j_call: TRBJ2-2

cdr3_aa: CASSEEWTGSYNEQFF
v_call: TRBV6-1
j_call: TRBJ2-1

cdr3_aa: CASSLVGNQPQHF
v_call: TRBV5-1
j_call: TRBJ1-5

cdr3_aa: CASRQDNLGEKLFF
v_call: TRBV2
j_call: TRBJ1-4

cdr3_aa: CAWSELTPGGSGYGYTF
v_call: TRBV30
j_call: TRBJ1-2

cdr3_aa: CASSAEQYPTNEKLFF
v_call: TRBV9
j_call: TRBJ1-4

cdr3_aa: CASSRGLTEAFF
v_call: TRBV7-9
j_call: TRBJ1-1

cdr3_aa: CASSPGTAGANVLTF
v_call: TRBV18
j_call: TRBJ2-6